Following are 2 T cell receptor beta chains from one sample sequenced in a study of blood T cells in healthy people across ages. Alongside a J-beta primer mix, a sample-barcoded 5' primer served in a second PCR lasting about 6 to 11 cycles. TCRdb called the 5' RACE reads again in MiXCR, with one record for every CDR3 protein. The sample includes some 800,000 distinct CDR3 sequences, around 43% of them seen just once. The specimen was blood. These receptors all stem from a man aged 55-75 years in good health.

V is TRBV3-1 and J is TRBJ2-7; D unclear. The CDR3 consists of 15 residues. Trimming took off 0 bases at V and 7 bases at J, with 16 bases between the two ends. Germline loops: CDR1 LGHDT, CDR2 YNNKEL (reference sequence). The CDR3 loop is CASSQDNWPNGEQYF. As DNA, the CDR3 is TGTGCCAGCAGCCAAGATAATTGGCCTAATGGTGAGCAGTACTTC.

J is TRBJ2-2 and V is TRBV28; TRBD2 aligns across 10 bases. CDR3 length: 19 amino acids. The germline V gene has CDR1 MDHEN and CDR2 SYDVKM. The junction had 11 bases not matched to a gene; V was cut back by 3 bases and J by 1 base. Here the CDR3 DNA reads TGTGCCAGCAGTTTTCTTTATTTGGGACTAGCGAAGAACACCGGGGAGCTGTTTTTT. This codes for CASSFLYLGLAKNTGELFF.